One sample yielded the 29 T cell receptor beta chains listed below, sequenced in a study of cytomegalovirus exposure and HLA in healthy donors. PCR was performed using 60 Vbeta and 13 Jbeta primers. Assay: immunoSEQ multiplex PCR; the TCRdb copy retains only in-frame clones and omits some. This table holds 250,000 to 350,000 clones, 86% found once. Specimen: PBMCs. Source of these receptors: a man in his forties in good health and CMV-seropositive.

The CDR3 loop is CARKDRVKSYEQYF. In DNA form, the CDR3 reads TGTGCCCGAAAAGACAGGGTGAAAAGCTACGAGCAGTACTTC. V gene TRBV19 combines with J gene TRBJ2-7; 7 bases are a match to TRBD1. The germline CDR1 and CDR2 sequences are LNHDA and SQIVND (reference sequence). CDR3 length equals 14 residues. V lost 11 bases to trimming and J lost 3 bases; unmatched junction nucleotides: 13. The full variable domain, rest sourced from reference TRBV19 and TRBJ2-7, is DGGITQSPKYLFRKEGQNVTLSCEQNLNHDAMYWYRQDPGQGLRLIYYSQIVNDFQKGDIAEGYSVSREKKESFPLTVTSAQKNPTAFYLCARKDRVKSYEQYFGPGTRLTVT.

This clone has just one count. The chain carries TRBV27 and TRBJ1-4; D might be TRBD1 (6 bases). V was pared by 5 bases and J by 8 bases, with 21 bases between. This CDR3 comprises 16 residues. The V gene's germline CDR1 is MNHEY and CDR2 SMNVEV (reference sequence). The CDR3 DNA reads as TGTGCCAGCAGTCCCCGCGGCGCAGGGGACGGGGAAAAACTGTTTTTT. This sequence encodes CASSPRGAGDGEKLFF.

The V call is TRBV7-3, the J call TRBJ1-1, with D unresolved. V was pared by 6 bases and J by 1 base, with 9 bases between. CDR1 and CDR2 from the germline V gene are SGHTA and FQGTGA. This CDR3 has 13 residues. The DNA for the CDR3 is TGTGCCAGCAGAGCTAACGGGAACACTGAAGCTTTCTTT. Its translation is CASRANGNTEAFF.

J is TRBJ1-4 and V is TRBV5-1; TRBD1 might be the D (6 bases). The CDR3 contains 14 residues. V was shortened by 0 bases and J by 8 bases, with 11 bases between the two germline ends. Germline V lookup: CDR1 SGHRS, CDR2 YFSETQ. The CDR3: CASSLGAGVEKLFF. The DNA for the CDR3 is TGCGCCAGCAGCTTGGGGGCAGGGGTGGAAAAACTGTTTTTT.

The V call is TRBV6-5, the J call TRBJ2-2; D perhaps matches TRBD1 (5 bases). Trimming shortened V by 2 bases and J by 3 bases, and 13 bases separated the two germline ends. This CDR3 spans 16 amino acids. Germline assignment: CDR1 MNHEY and CDR2 SVGAGI. The CDR3 bases are TGTGCCAGCAGTTACATAGGCCAGGGATACACCGGGGAGCTGTTTTTT. This translates into CASSYIGQGYTGELFF.

The rearrangement links TRBV6-5 to TRBJ2-3; 7 nucleotides line up with TRBD2. CDR3 length: 14 amino acids. V shed 6 bases, J shed 2 bases, and the junction held 5 bases outside the gene matches. The germline V gene has CDR1 MNHEY and CDR2 SVGAGI. The CDR3 nucleotides read TGTGCCAGCAGCCTAGCGGAGTCCACAGATACGCAGTATTTT. Its protein product is CASSLAESTDTQYF.

Worth noting for this clone: Other DNA variants within this sample encode the same CDR3. This sequence joins TRBV7-3 and TRBJ1-1, with D tentatively TRBD1 (5 bases). Per the germline V gene, CDR1 is SGHTA and CDR2 is FQGTGA. The ends were cut back, 1 base at V and 0 bases at J, with 9 bases in the middle. This CDR3 spans 15 amino acids. CDR3 protein: CASSLNPGLNTEAFF. The CDR3 region has the DNA TGTGCCAGCAGCTTAAACCCAGGGCTGAACACTGAAGCTTTCTTT.

This chain uses TRBV27 with TRBJ2-7; D call uncertain. The CDR3 totals 14 residues. Germline V lookup: CDR1 MNHEY, CDR2 SMNVEV (reference sequence). The V end lost 3 bases, the J end lost 3 bases, and 12 bases lay between the germline ends. CDR3 nucleotides: TGTGCCAGCAGTTTCCCACGGCGGCACTACGAGCAGTACTTC. Translating gives CASSFPRRHYEQYF.

V and J are TRBV5-1 and TRBJ2-4, with 12 positions matching TRBD1. The V gene's germline CDR1 is SGHRS and CDR2 YFSETQ. V was clipped by 2 bases and J by 6 bases; unmatched bases: 3. This CDR3 comprises 15 residues. The CDR3 DNA reads as TGCGCCAGCAGCTTTCGGGACAGGGGGCTAAACATTCAGTACTTC. This sequence encodes CASSFRDRGLNIQYF.

This chain links TRBV5-1 with TRBJ2-5; D might be TRBD1 (6 bases). This CDR3 region has 14 residues. CDR1 SGHRS and CDR2 YFSETQ come from the germline V gene. V gave up 0 bases and J gave up 3 bases, with 9 bases separating them. The CDR3 spells CASSLGQVEETQYF. The CDR3 nucleotides are TGCGCCAGCAGCTTGGGACAGGTCGAAGAGACCCAGTACTTC.

In DNA, the CDR3 is TGTGCCAGCAGCTTGACAGGCAAACCCTACGAGCAGTACTTC. Translated, it gives CASSLTGKPYEQYF. J is TRBJ2-7 and V is TRBV5-6; a weak D match, TRBD1 (5 bases). CDR3 length: 14 amino acids. The germline V gene has CDR1 SGHDT and CDR2 YYEEEE. The V and J ends lost 1 base and 2 bases respectively, with 10 bases between them.

The genes are TRBV2 and TRBJ1-3; D is perhaps TRBD1 (6 bases). This CDR3 region has 17 residues. V dropped 0 bases and J dropped 3 bases, with 15 bases sitting between them. Germline CDR1 SNHLY, CDR2 FYNNEI. CDR3 in amino acids: CASSEALRGALGNTIYF. In DNA form, the CDR3 reads TGTGCCAGCAGTGAAGCGCTTCGGGGGGCGCTTGGAAACACCATATATTTT.

This clone was detected once. V and J are TRBV28 and TRBJ1-1; D remains unclear. Trimming took off 6 bases at V and 6 bases at J, with 14 bases between the two ends. There are 13 residues in the CDR3. CDR1 is MDHEN and CDR2 is SYDVKM in the germline V gene. In DNA, the CDR3 is TGTGCCAGCAGATTGGGGAGAGTCCCTGAAGCTTTCTTT. Translation gives CASRLGRVPEAFF.

This clone occurred a few times. The chain joins TRBV6-5 to TRBJ1-1; 7 bases map to TRBD1. The J segment lost 7 bases and the V segment lost 2 bases, leaving 4 bases of the junction unmatched. This CDR3 spans 13 amino acids. Germline V lookup: CDR1 MNHEY, CDR2 SVGAGI. CDR3 nucleotides: TGTGCCAGCAGTTACCACCGGACAGGTGAAGCTTTCTTT. As protein: CASSYHRTGEAFF.

The chain links TRBV18 to TRBJ1-4, with a tentative D call TRBD1 (5 bases). V lost 6 bases, J lost 1 base, and 6 bases lay in between. The CDR3 is 13 amino acids. Germline CDR1 KGHSH, CDR2 LQKENI. CDR3 loop: CASSQGTNEKLFF. The CDR3 DNA follows: TGTGCCAGCTCCCAGGGAACTAATGAAAAACTGTTTTTT.

This clone has just one count. The CDR3 DNA follows: TGTGCCAGCACCCAGGGACGGCGGGAAAATGAGCAGTTCTTC. It translates to CASTQGRRENEQFF. The chain couples TRBV28 to TRBJ2-1; D is perhaps TRBD2 (6 bases). V shed 7 bases and J shed 7 bases, with 17 bases lying between them. This CDR3 has 14 residues. Per germline, CDR1 MDHEN and CDR2 SYDVKM.

J is TRBJ1-1 and V is TRBV5-6; 11 nucleotides line up with TRBD1. The CDR3 has 14 residues. Germline V gene sequence: CDR1 SGHDT, CDR2 YYEEEE. With V trimmed by 4 bases and J by 1 base, 0 bases remained unmatched. The chain's CDR3 is CASSGTGGNTEAFF. In nucleotides, the CDR3 is TGTGCCAGCAGCGGGACAGGGGGGAACACTGAAGCTTTCTTT.

The CDR3 sequence is CASSLGGASGRTDTQYF. The CDR3 DNA reads as TGTGCCAGCAGCTTAGGCGGGGCTAGCGGGAGGACAGATACGCAGTATTTT. V is TRBV7-6 and J is TRBJ2-3; 11 bases map to TRBD2. The CDR3 contains 17 residues. The V segment lost 1 base and the J segment 3 bases; nucleotides outside the gene matches: 6. The germline V gene encodes CDR1 SGHVS and CDR2 FNYEAQ.

The V call is TRBV5-1, the J call TRBJ2-5; D gene unclear. The CDR3 totals 14 residues. The V end lost 0 bases, the J end lost 4 bases, and 10 bases lay between the germline ends. Per germline, CDR1 SGHRS and CDR2 YFSETQ. The CDR3 loop is CASSLVPEAETQYF. The CDR3 coding sequence is TGCGCCAGCAGCTTGGTCCCCGAGGCAGAGACCCAGTACTTC.

The rearrangement links TRBV5-1 to TRBJ1-2; possibly TRBD1 for D (6 bases). The CDR3 runs 13 residues. Trimming cost V 3 bases and J 8 bases, with 14 bases left between them. Germline V gene sequence: CDR1 SGHRS, CDR2 YFSETQ. Here the CDR3 reads CASSYDRNDGYTF. CDR3 nucleotides: TGCGCCAGCAGCTACGACAGGAATGACGGCTACACCTTC.

V is TRBV27 and J is TRBJ2-1; D remains ambiguous. CDR3 length: 14 amino acids. Per germline, CDR1 MNHEY and CDR2 SMNVEV (reference sequence). V lost 3 bases, J lost 0 bases, and 6 bases lay in between. CDR3: CASSFASSYNEQFF. CDR3 sequence (DNA): TGTGCCAGCAGTTTCGCGAGCTCCTACAATGAGCAGTTCTTC.

The V and J genes are TRBV7-9 and TRBJ2-1, with 8 bases lining up with TRBD1. This CDR3 spans 15 amino acids. CDR1 is SEHNR, CDR2 FQNEAQ, per germline (reference sequence). V was clipped by 3 bases and J by 6 bases; unmatched bases: 7. CDR3 in amino acids: CASSLEIDRGNEQFF. CDR3 nucleotide sequence: TGTGCCAGCAGCTTGGAGATAGACAGGGGCAATGAGCAGTTCTTC.

The V and J genes are TRBV9 and TRBJ2-1; D might be TRBD2 (6 bases). The CDR3 is 16 amino acids. Per germline, CDR1 SGDLS and CDR2 YYNGEE. V was pared by 0 bases and J by 6 bases, with 16 bases between. In DNA form, the CDR3 reads TGTGCCAGCAGCGTAGACCCAGCGGGTGTTAGCAATGAGCAGTTCTTC. Translating it yields CASSVDPAGVSNEQFF.

The gene calls are TRBV25-1 and TRBJ1-1; no clear D gene. Germline V CDR1 and CDR2: MGHDK, SYGVNS. Trimming removed 4 bases from V and 1 base from J, with 7 bases in between. The CDR3 runs to 13 residues. Written as DNA, the CDR3 is TGTGCCAGCAGTGTTGGCTGGAACACTGAAGCTTTCTTT. This codes for CASSVGWNTEAFF.

The genes are TRBV2 and TRBJ2-7; 8 nucleotides match TRBD1. Germline-derived CDR1 and CDR2 are SNHLY and FYNNEI. The CDR3 extends over 14 amino acids. The V segment lost 7 bases and the J segment 4 bases; nucleotides outside the gene matches: 9. The CDR3 bases are TGTGCCAGCAACCCCGACAGGGGTTCGTACGAGCAGTACTTC. Its translation: CASNPDRGSYEQYF.

The chain employs TRBV2 and TRBJ2-3, with TRBD2 matching 12 bases. In germline, CDR1 is SNHLY, CDR2 FYNNEI. With V trimmed by 8 bases and J by 2 bases, 5 bases remained unmatched. CDR3 length: 15 residues. CDR3 sequence reads: CASLRLAGATDTQYF. The CDR3 coding sequence is TGTGCCAGCCTCCGACTAGCGGGGGCCACAGATACGCAGTATTTT.

The CDR3 nucleotides are TGTGCCAGCAGCAAAGGACCGGGACAGCAAAGTAGGGGAAACACCATATATTTT. Its translation is CASSKGPGQQSRGNTIYF. V gene TRBV21-1 combines with J gene TRBJ1-3; TRBD1, the table's D call, was not compared with the DNA. TRBV21-1 corresponds to a pseudogene. The CDR3 length is 18 residues.

The chain has TRBV7-2 and TRBJ2-1, with 10 bases matching TRBD2. The CDR3 spans 17 residues. Germline V gives CDR1 SGHTA, CDR2 FQGNSA. Germline trimming cut 5 bases from V and 7 bases from J; bases unmatched to any gene: 14. The CDR3 bases are TGTGCCAGCAGCCCTTGGGGGACTAGCGCGAAGGGGAATGAGCAGTTCTTC. Amino acids: CASSPWGTSAKGNEQFF.

The J gene is TRBJ2-2, the V gene TRBV7-3; 13 positions match TRBD2. In germline, CDR1 is SGHTA, CDR2 FQGTGA. CDR3 length: 18 amino acids. V lost 5 bases and J lost 4; bases outside the gene matches: 10. This CDR3 is CASSLPWTSGSPTGELFF. The CDR3 DNA follows: TGTGCCAGCAGCCTACCATGGACTAGCGGGAGCCCCACCGGGGAGCTGTTTTTT. The full variable domain, completed using reference TRBV7-3 and TRBJ2-2, is GAGVSQTPSNKVTEKGKYVELRCDPISGHTALYWYRQSLGQGPEFLIYFQGTGAADDSGLPNDRFFAVRPEGSVSTLKIQRTERGDSAVYLCASSLPWTSGSPTGELFFGEGSRLTVL.